One sample yielded the 29 T cell receptor beta chains listed below, sequenced in a study of T cells in women clearing cervical HPV infection (dated by TCRdb to 2017 to 2018). The protocol used for the library was the immunoSEQ multiplex PCR assay. TCRdb mirrors the immuneACCESS table, restricted to in-frame sequences. Some clones are absent from its copies; in checked studies, under half trace to an unresolved V gene, and the reason for the others is unknown. This sample's clone table shows around 21,000 clones. The biggest ten clones account for approximately 6% of the sample. Sequenced sample: blood buffy coat. Every receptor here comes from a woman between 18 and 70 years old with a cervical HPV16 infection that either progressed to CIN3+ or cleared (not recorded which).

Notes on this clone: The missing CDR3 end, 3 residues past where the read stops, is filled in from the germline J gene. The genes are TRBV6-2 or TRBV6-3 and TRBJ2-3, with D maybe TRBD1 (5 bases). V was shortened by 2 bases and J by 2 bases, with 8 bases between the two germline ends. This CDR3 spans 14 amino acids. CDR1 is MNHEY, CDR2 SVGEGT, per germline. Incomplete CDR3 DNA: TGTGCCAGCAGTTACACACAGGTCACAGATACG. It specifies CASSYTQVTDT. The whole CDR3 protein is CASSYTQVTDTQYF.

A word on this clone: The read halts 3 residues ahead of the CDR3 end, with the missing end drawn from the germline J gene. The rearrangement joins TRBV5-1 to TRBJ2-7; 12 bases fit TRBD2. Looked up from germline, CDR1 is SGHRS and CDR2 is YFSETQ. V was clipped by 5 bases and J by 4 bases; unmatched bases: 7. The CDR3 has 15 amino acids. The CDR3 sequence: CASSHQGLAGYEQYF. The CDR3 bases that were read are TGCGCCAGCAGTCACCAAGGACTAGCGGGGTACGAG.

Details on this clone: The junction shows a germline mismatch at one end, possibly a read error. The CDR3 goes on 3 residues after the read ends, and that part is filled in from the germline J gene. The chain has TRBV4-2 and TRBJ2-3; TRBD1 agrees at 12 bases. Germline CDR1 LGHNA, CDR2 YNFKEQ. CDR3 length: 16 amino acids. The CDR3 sequence: CASSQGTGGRSDTQYF. The covered CDR3 bases are TGCGCCAGCAGCCAAGGGACAGGGGGCCGCTCAGATACG.

As concerns this clone: The read halts 3 residues ahead of the CDR3 end, with the missing end drawn from the germline J gene. The chain joins TRBV20-1 to TRBJ1-6; 7 nucleotides match TRBD1. This CDR3 has 14 residues. The germline V gene encodes CDR1 DFQATT and CDR2 SNEGSKA (reference sequence). The ends lost 0 bases at V and 10 bases at J; junction bases unmatched: 6. Incomplete CDR3 DNA: TGCAGTGCTAGAGATCAAGGGGGCTTGTCACCC. Residues: CSARDQGGLSP. In full, the CDR3 is CSARDQGGLSPLHF.

Concerning this clone: The read comes to an end 3 residues before the CDR3 does, leaving the germline J gene to fill in the end. This chain links TRBV19 with TRBJ2-2; tentatively, D is TRBD2 (6 bases). The CDR3 covers 13 residues. Trimming removed 8 bases at V and 4 bases at J, with 11 bases between. The germline CDR1 and CDR2 sequences are LNHDA and SQIVND (reference sequence). CDR3 bases read: TGTGCCAGTGGGGGGATACTCACCGGGGAG. Protein product: CASGGILTGE. The whole CDR3 region reads CASGGILTGELFF.

Details on this clone: From the germline J gene comes the end of the CDR3, since the read stops 3 residues before it. The V and J genes are TRBV19 and TRBJ2-1; the D gene is possibly TRBD2 (6 bases). The CDR3 is 11 residues long. With 6 bases removed from V and 7 bases from J, the gap between germline ends came to 7 bases. In germline, CDR1 is LNHDA, CDR2 SQIVND (reference sequence). The CDR3: CASRGGNEQFF. CDR3 DNA, as far as it was read: TGTGCCAGTAGGGGGGGTAATGAG.

A note on this clone: The read terminates 3 residues ahead of where the CDR3 ends, so the germline J gene completes it. The chain couples TRBV18 to TRBJ1-2, with a weak D call TRBD1 (6 bases). The CDR3 runs 14 residues. The germline gives CDR1 KGHSH, CDR2 LQKENI. The chain's CDR3 is CASSATGFLTNYTF. The sequenced part of the CDR3 DNA is TGTGCCAGCTCCGCGACAGGCTTTCTTACGAAC.

As for this clone: The CDR3 extends 3 residues past the end of the read, so its final part is completed from the germline J gene. The rearrangement joins TRBV11-2 to TRBJ2-7; TRBD1 is a possible D gene (6 bases). Per the germline V gene, CDR1 is SGHAT and CDR2 is FQNNGV. V gave up 4 bases and J gave up 2 bases, with 9 bases separating them. The CDR3 sequence is 13 residues long. CDR3 bases read: TGTGCCAGCAGCTCCGGGACAACCTACGAG. This translates into CASSSGTTYE. In full, the CDR3 is CASSSGTTYEQYF. The entire variable domain, with the rest obtained from reference TRBV11-2 and TRBJ2-7, is as follows: EAGVAQSPRYKIIEKRQSVAFWCNPISGHATLYWYQQILGQGPKLLIQFQNNGVVDDSQLPKDRFSAERLKGVDSTLKIQPAKLEDSAVYLCASSSGTTYEQYFGPGTRLTVT.

As for this clone: Read sequence stops 3 residues before the CDR3 end, and the germline J gene provides the missing end. This chain links TRBV20-1 with TRBJ1-5, with 9 bases identical to TRBD1. CDR3 size: 16 residues. Germline CDR1 is DFQATT and CDR2 is SNEGSKA (reference sequence). J was trimmed by 3 bases and V by 0 bases; bases with no gene match: 6. The sequenced CDR3 bases are TGCAGTGCTAGAGACGGGTGGACAGGGGCCAATCAGCCC. Translating it yields CSARDGWTGANQP. The whole CDR3 protein is CSARDGWTGANQPQHF.

Concerning this clone: The observed sequence ends 3 residues before the CDR3 terminus, with the missing tail filled in from the germline J gene. The chain links TRBV29-1 to TRBJ2-2; TRBD1 matches 9 bases. This CDR3 spans 14 amino acids. Trimming cost V 6 bases and J 5 bases; bases outside gene matches: 7. From germline, CDR1 is SQVTM and CDR2 ANQGSEA. CDR3 DNA (partial): TGCAGCGTGTGGACAGGGGAGATTACCGGGGAG. Translated: CSVWTGEITGE. The full CDR3 reads CSVWTGEITGELFF.

As regards this clone: Coverage ceases 3 residues before the CDR3 finishes, and the germline J gene fills in the end. V is TRBV20-1 and J is TRBJ1-4; D ambiguous. CDR1 is DFQATT, CDR2 SNEGSKA, per germline (reference sequence). V lost 6 bases and J lost 5, with 16 bases in between. The CDR3 extends over 14 amino acids. This chain's CDR3 is CSAPTSGRNEKLFF. The CDR3 DNA, read in part, is TGCAGTGCGCCGACCTCGGGTCGGAATGAAAAA.

Comment on this clone: The observed sequence ends 3 residues before the CDR3 terminus, with the missing tail filled in from the germline J gene. The chain combines TRBV30 with TRBJ2-1, with TRBD2 identical over 10 bases. CDR1 and CDR2 from the germline V gene are GTSNPN and SVGIG (reference sequence). This CDR3 spans 16 amino acids. Trimming removed 0 bases from V and 5 bases from J; junction bases left unmatched: 7. The part of the CDR3 DNA that was read is TGTGCCTGGAGTGTACTGCCTAGCGGGAGTCACAATGAG. Its translation is CAWSVLPSGSHNE. The whole CDR3 is CAWSVLPSGSHNEQFF.

Worth noting for this clone: The read falls 3 residues short of the CDR3 end, and the missing part is taken from the germline J gene. The chain uses TRBV7-9 and TRBJ2-5, with TRBD1 matching over 8 bases. The germline CDR1 and CDR2 sequences are SEHNR and FQNEAQ (reference sequence). V was pared by 4 bases and J by 5 bases, with 6 bases of the junction left unmatched. There are 14 residues in the CDR3. CDR3 bases read: TGTGCCAGCAGCTACCAGGGGGCGAGGGAGACC. It specifies CASSYQGARET. The entire CDR3 protein reads CASSYQGARETQYF.

Remarks on this clone: The DNA ends 3 residues before the CDR3 does, and the rest of the CDR3 is filled in from the germline J gene. This chain uses TRBV30 with TRBJ1-4; D is unclear. The germline V gene has CDR1 GTSNPN and CDR2 SVGIG (reference sequence). V lost 3 bases, J lost 7 bases, and 6 bases lay in between. The CDR3 loop spans 11 amino acids. The sequenced CDR3 bases are TGTGCCTGGAGCACATTTGAAAAA. Its protein is CAWSTFEK. In full, the CDR3 reads CAWSTFEKLFF. The whole variable domain, remainder taken from reference TRBV30 and TRBJ1-4, is SQTIHQWPATLVQPVGSPLSLECTVEGTSNPNLYWYRQAAGRGLQLLFYSVGIGQISSEVPQNLSASRPQDRQFILSSKKLLLSDSGFYLCAWSTFEKLFFGSGTQLSVL.

To note about this clone: Read data end 3 residues before the CDR3 end; the end is taken from the germline J gene. The gene calls are TRBV20-1 and TRBJ2-1; maybe TRBD1 (6 bases). Per germline, CDR1 DFQATT and CDR2 SNEGSKA (reference sequence). V lost 8 bases and J lost 4, with 9 bases in between. This CDR3 region has 11 residues. The CDR3 protein is CSSRGYNEQFF. The CDR3 DNA, read in part, is TGCAGTTCCAGGGGATACAATGAG.

For this clone: The DNA ends 3 residues before the CDR3 does, and the rest of the CDR3 is filled in from the germline J gene. The rearrangement links TRBV11-2 to TRBJ1-6, with D possibly TRBD1 on 5 matching bases. The CDR3 length is 13 residues. V dropped 8 bases and J dropped 7 bases, with 12 bases sitting between them. Germline V gene data show CDR1 as SGHAT and CDR2 as FQNNGV. CDR3 in amino acids: CASGFNRNSPLHF. The sequenced part of the CDR3 DNA is TGTGCCAGCGGATTCAACAGGAATTCACCC.

CDR3 DNA (partial): TGTGCCAGCAGTTTAGCCAGTTCCTACGAG. It codes for CASSLASSYE. In full, the CDR3 reads CASSLASSYEQYF. This chain uses TRBV28 with TRBJ2-7, with unresolved D. The CDR3 end falls 3 residues outside the read, so it is completed with the germline J gene. Trimming shortened V by 2 bases and J by 1 base, and 6 bases separated the two germline ends. CDR1 and CDR2 (germline): MDHEN, SYDVKM. This CDR3 region has 13 residues.

About this clone itself: The read ends 3 residues early relative to the CDR3; the germline J gene fills the gap. V usage is TRBV2 and J usage is TRBJ2-6, with D perhaps TRBD1 or TRBD2 (5 bases each). Germline assignment: CDR1 SNHLY and CDR2 FYNNEI. V lost 8 bases to trimming and J lost 1 base, with 9 bases between them. CDR3 length equals 14 residues. Here the CDR3 reads CASLRGSGANVLTF. The part of the CDR3 DNA that was read is TGTGCCAGCTTGAGGGGATCTGGGGCCAACGTC.

Turning to this clone: The missing CDR3 end, 3 residues past where the read stops, is filled in from the germline J gene. The chain is built from TRBV24-1 and TRBJ2-7; D is ambiguous. V lost 4 bases, J lost 5 bases, and 5 bases lay in between. CDR3 size: 11 residues. Germline CDR1 reads KGHDR; CDR2 reads SFDVKD. CDR3 in amino acids: CATSDRDEQYF. CDR3 DNA, as far as it was read: TGTGCCACCAGTGACCGGGACGAG.

Points on this clone: The observed sequence ends 3 residues before the CDR3 terminus, with the missing tail filled in from the germline J gene. V usage is TRBV5-1 and J usage is TRBJ2-2, with 11 bases aligning to TRBD2. CDR3 size: 19 residues. Looked up from germline, CDR1 is SGHRS and CDR2 is YFSETQ. With V trimmed by 4 bases and J by 8 bases, 19 bases remained unmatched. CDR3 DNA (partial): TGCGCCAGCAGCCCGGGACTAGCGGAGCCTACCCGGTTCCGGGGGGAG. This sequence encodes CASSPGLAEPTRFRGE. The full CDR3 protein is CASSPGLAEPTRFRGELFF.

Of note for this clone: The read finishes 3 residues shy of the CDR3 end, and the germline J gene is used to complete it. The genes are TRBV28 and TRBJ1-2; possibly TRBD1 for D (6 bases). Germline loops: CDR1 MDHEN, CDR2 SYDVKM. This CDR3 is built from 13 residues. V was pared by 4 bases and J by 3 bases, with 9 bases between. The sequenced part of the CDR3 DNA is TGTGCCAGCAGTTCCACAGGGCACTATGGC. It specifies CASSSTGHYG. The complete CDR3 protein is CASSSTGHYGYTF.

Points on this clone: The read gets to within 3 residues of the CDR3 end, and the germline J gene fills in the rest. The rearrangement links TRBV7-9 to TRBJ2-1; D perhaps matches TRBD2 (6 bases). V was shortened by 0 bases and J by 4 bases, with 7 bases between the two germline ends. Looked up from germline, CDR1 is SEHNR and CDR2 is FQNEAQ (reference sequence). The CDR3 consists of 14 residues. The sequenced CDR3 bases are TGTGCCAGCAGCTTAGCTAGCGGTTACAATGAG. Translation gives CASSLASGYNE. From start to end, the CDR3 is CASSLASGYNEQFF.

Worth noting for this clone: The sequence runs out 3 residues before the end of the CDR3; the remainder is reconstructed from the germline J gene. The chain combines TRBV27 with TRBJ2-1; a weak D match, TRBD1 (5 bases). The V end lost 4 bases, the J end lost 1 base, and 11 bases lay between the germline ends. The CDR3 sequence is 15 residues long. Germline V gene lookup returns CDR1 MNHEY and CDR2 SMNVEV (reference sequence). CDR3: CASSWGAGSYNEQFF. The covered CDR3 bases are TGTGCCAGCAGTTGGGGCGCCGGATCCTACAATGAG.

For this clone: The sequenced fragment ends 3 residues before the CDR3 boundary, so the rest is inferred from the germline J gene. The rearrangement links TRBV10-3 to TRBJ2-1; D possibly corresponds to TRBD2 (5 bases). The CDR3 runs to 13 residues. V lost 2 bases to trimming and J lost 4 bases, with 6 bases between them. Per germline, CDR1 ENHRY and CDR2 SYGVKD. The CDR3 loop reads CAISEGGYNEQFF. The part of the CDR3 DNA that was read is TGTGCCATCAGTGAGGGCGGGTACAATGAG.

Turning to this clone: The read finishes 3 residues shy of the CDR3 end, and the germline J gene is used to complete it. In the same sample, other DNA sequences code for this CDR3. The chain is built from TRBV13 and TRBJ2-6; no reliable D call. Germline values: CDR1 PRHDT, CDR2 FYEKMQ (reference sequence). V shed 0 bases and J shed 1 base, with 4 bases lying between them. The CDR3 is 15 residues long. The CDR3 bases that were read are TGTGCCAGCAGCTTAGGGGCATCTGGGGCCAACGTC. As protein: CASSLGASGANV. In full, the CDR3 reads CASSLGASGANVLTF.

Regarding this clone: The read stops 3 residues short of the end of the CDR3; the missing end is completed from the germline J gene. This chain joins TRBV6-1 and TRBJ2-3, with D perhaps TRBD2 (5 bases). The CDR3 spans 16 residues. Trimming stripped 4 bases from V and 5 bases from J, with 19 bases between. From germline, CDR1 is MNHNS and CDR2 SASEGT. CDR3 in amino acids: CASSVGSAQNIDTQYF. CDR3 DNA (partial): TGTGCCAGCAGTGTTGGTAGCGCCCAGAACATAGATACG.

Comment on this clone: One junction end disagrees with the germline gene, perhaps due to a read error. The observed sequence ends 3 residues before the CDR3 terminus, with the missing tail filled in from the germline J gene. The chain uses TRBV7-9 and TRBJ2-7; D call uncertain. Germline V lookup: CDR1 SEHNR, CDR2 FQNEAQ (reference sequence). The CDR3 extends over 13 amino acids. This CDR3 is CASGLGVSYEQYF. CDR3 DNA (partial): TGTGCCAGCGGCTTAGGCGTCTCCTACGAG.

Details on this clone: The read terminates 3 residues ahead of where the CDR3 ends, so the germline J gene completes it. The rearrangement links TRBV6-4 to TRBJ2-7; 10 positions match TRBD2. Germline CDR1 reads MRHNA; CDR2 reads SNTAGT. Trimming removed 9 bases from V and 3 bases from J; junction bases left unmatched: 5. The CDR3 extends over 13 amino acids. This CDR3 reads CARGTSAFYEQYF. The sequenced part of the CDR3 DNA is TGTGCCAGAGGGACTAGCGCGTTCTACGAG.

Concerning this clone: The DNA ends 3 residues before the CDR3 does, and the rest of the CDR3 is filled in from the germline J gene. The rearrangement uses TRBV4-1 and TRBJ1-1, with 7 positions matching TRBD1. Germline lookup yields CDR1 MGHRA and CDR2 YSYEKL. CDR3 length: 16 amino acids. Trimming cost V 2 bases and J 5 bases; bases outside gene matches: 11. CDR3 loop: CASSQLLETGRTEAFF. The sequenced CDR3 bases are TGCGCCAGCAGCCAACTTTTGGAGACAGGGCGAACTGAA.